The 16 T cell receptor beta chains below come from one sample, sequenced in a study of blood T cells in healthy people across ages. Then a second PCR, running roughly 7 to 12 cycles, was carried out with a sample-barcoded 5' primer and a J-beta primer mix. TCRdb analysed the 5' RACE reads with MiXCR anew, one entry per CDR3 protein. Of 1.8 million or so distinct CDR3 sequences in the sample, more than 35% were seen once. The sequenced material came from blood. The receptors derive from a human donor in good health.

The rearrangement uses TRBV10-2 and TRBJ1-1, with D tentatively TRBD1 (5 bases). This CDR3 is built from 14 residues. V lost 2 bases and J lost 11, with 18 bases in between. Per germline, CDR1 WSHSY and CDR2 SAAADI. Here the CDR3 reads CASSESHRQLSAFF. DNA of the CDR3: TGCGCCAGCAGTGAGAGTCATCGACAGCTGAGTGCTTTCTTT.

This clonotype has a handful of counts. This rearrangement joins TRBV20-1 to TRBJ1-4; possible D gene TRBD1, 5 bases. The V gene lost 0 bases and the J gene lost 8 bases, with 19 bases spanning the gap. This CDR3 is built from 16 residues. Germline V gene data show CDR1 as DFQATT and CDR2 as SNEGSKA (reference sequence). CDR3 sequence (DNA): TGCAGTGCTAGAGATCGGATTCGGGGGAGGAGGGAAAAACTGTTTTTT. This translates into CSARDRIRGRREKLFF.

V usage is TRBV14 and J usage is TRBJ1-1, with D unclear. CDR3 length: 12 amino acids. The germline gives CDR1 SGHDN, CDR2 FVKESK. Trimming pared 4 bases from V and 7 bases from J, leaving 10 bases between. The CDR3 sequence is CASSPDSGEAFF. Here the CDR3 DNA reads TGTGCCAGCAGCCCAGACTCGGGTGAAGCTTTCTTT.

This clonotype appeared once. The chain combines TRBV11-2 with TRBJ2-1; either TRBD1 or TRBD2 may fit D (6 bases each). With 1 base removed from V and 5 bases from J, the gap between germline ends came to 18 bases. Germline V gene data show CDR1 as SGHAT and CDR2 as FQNNGV. This CDR3 region has 17 residues. The CDR3 here is CASSLGQGGIANNEQFF. CDR3 coding DNA: TGTGCCAGCAGCTTAGGTCAAGGGGGGATTGCTAACAATGAGCAGTTCTTC.

Comment on this clonotype: A read error may produce the germline difference seen at one junction end. This rearrangement joins TRBV11-1 to TRBJ2-7; D call uncertain. Germline assignment: CDR1 SGHAT and CDR2 FQDESV (reference sequence). The CDR3 has 15 residues. CDR3 sequence (DNA): TGTGCCAGCAGCTTGGGGTCCTCACCCTCCTACAAGCAGTACTTC. Its translation is CASSLGSSPSYKQYF.

This clonotype showed up just a few times. The chain joins TRBV20-1 to TRBJ2-4, with D possibly TRBD2 on 6 matching bases. Looked up from germline, CDR1 is DFQATT and CDR2 is SNEGSKA (reference sequence). V was trimmed by 3 bases and J by 9 bases, leaving 18 bases between them. The CDR3 runs to 14 residues. The CDR3 sequence is CSASHSGLTSIQYF. The CDR3 region has the DNA TGCAGTGCTAGTCACTCGGGACTTACGAGCATTCAGTACTTC.

This clonotype was found once. This chain joins TRBV28 and TRBJ1-1; no definite D call. Germline V gene data show CDR1 as MDHEN and CDR2 as SYDVKM. The CDR3 has 14 amino acids. With 4 bases removed from V and 0 bases from J, the gap between germline ends came to 9 bases. The CDR3 DNA reads as TGTGCCAGCAGTTACGAGGACGTGAACACTGAAGCTTTCTTT. Amino acid sequence: CASSYEDVNTEAFF. Filled out from reference TRBV28 and TRBJ1-1, the complete variable domain reads DVKVTQSSRYLVKRTGEKVFLECVQDMDHENMFWYRQDPGLGLRLIYFSYDVKMKEKGDIPEGYSVSREKKERFSLILESASTNQTSMYLCASSYEDVNTEAFFGQGTRLTVV.

The CDR3 coding sequence is TGTGCCACCAAGGGGACTTTCTACGAGCAGTACTTC. This translates into CATKGTFYEQYF. The chain joins TRBV6-2 or TRBV6-3 to TRBJ2-7; possible D gene TRBD2, 6 bases. Per the germline V gene, CDR1 is MNHEY and CDR2 is SVGEGT. Trimming pared 10 bases from V and 3 bases from J, leaving 13 bases between. This CDR3 is 12 amino acids long.

This chain joins TRBV4-2 and TRBJ2-3; no clear D gene. Trimming left V 0 bases short and J 7 bases short, with 14 bases between. Germline assignment: CDR1 LGHNA and CDR2 YNFKEQ. The CDR3 loop spans 15 amino acids. The CDR3 sequence: CASSQESRDGYTQYF. The DNA for the CDR3 is TGTGCCAGCAGCCAAGAGTCCCGTGATGGGTATACGCAGTATTTT.

The J gene is TRBJ2-3, the V gene TRBV4-2; 11 bases map to TRBD2. The germline CDR1 and CDR2 sequences are LGHNA and YNFKEQ. Trimming took 0 bases from V and 13 from J; bases not matched to a gene: 3. This CDR3 has 13 residues. CDR3 protein: CASSQDEGLAEYF. CDR3 nucleotide sequence: TGTGCCAGCAGCCAAGATGAGGGACTAGCGGAGTATTTT.

In this sample, this clonotype turned up a few times. The chain combines TRBV6-2 or TRBV6-3 with TRBJ2-5; tentatively, D is TRBD2 (7 bases). Germline values: CDR1 MNHEY, CDR2 SVGEGT. V was cut by 8 bases and J by 10 bases, with 20 bases left in between. The CDR3 extends over 13 amino acids. Here the CDR3 reads CASAGARGRVQYF. The CDR3 DNA follows: TGTGCCAGCGCGGGGGCCCGTGGTCGTGTCCAGTACTTC.

In this sample, this clonotype turned up a few times. The chain joins TRBV4-2 to TRBJ2-4; the D is unclear. Germline V gene lookup returns CDR1 LGHNA and CDR2 YNFKEQ. V was trimmed by 1 base and J by 0 bases, leaving 16 bases between them. CDR3 length equals 18 residues. CDR3 DNA: TGTGCCAGCAGCCAAGGGCGATGGGCCACACTAGCCAAAAACATTCAGTACTTC. Protein product: CASSQGRWATLAKNIQYF.

This clonotype was observed a single time. The chain joins TRBV7-3 to TRBJ2-1; tentatively, D is TRBD2 (7 bases). Germline assignment: CDR1 SGHTA and CDR2 FQGTGA. Trimming removed 3 bases at V and 7 bases at J, with 19 bases between. The CDR3 runs 16 residues. The CDR3 loop is CASSFLEGGPRNEQFF. The DNA for the CDR3 is TGTGCCAGCAGCTTCCTAGAGGGGGGGCCGAGGAATGAGCAGTTCTTC.

This clonotype was picked up a small number of times. The rearrangement joins TRBV10-3 to TRBJ2-3, with 10 bases fitting TRBD2. This CDR3 contains 15 residues. The germline gives CDR1 ENHRY, CDR2 SYGVKD. After removal of 5 bases from V and 5 bases from J, the junction contained 7 bases not matched to a gene. The CDR3 loop is CAISSSGGRGDTQYF. The CDR3, as DNA: TGTGCCATCAGTTCTAGCGGGGGCCGAGGAGATACGCAGTATTTT.

J is TRBJ2-3 and V is TRBV25-1; 9 bases are shared with TRBD2. Germline values: CDR1 MGHDK, CDR2 SYGVNS. V dropped 3 bases and J dropped 2; count of bases not matched to a gene: 9. CDR3 length equals 17 residues. The CDR3 sequence: CASSDGLAGSNTDTQYF. As DNA, the CDR3 is TGTGCCAGCAGTGATGGGCTAGCGGGAAGCAACACAGATACGCAGTATTTT.

V and J are TRBV5-1 and TRBJ2-7; tentative D call: TRBD2 (5 bases). Germline V CDR1 and CDR2: SGHRS, YFSETQ. Deletions cut 4 bases from V and 10 bases from J, with 18 bases between. The CDR3 is made up of 13 amino acids. As DNA, the CDR3 is TGCGCCAGCAGCATCGGGGTGATCGACACCCAGTACTTC. Its protein is CASSIGVIDTQYF.